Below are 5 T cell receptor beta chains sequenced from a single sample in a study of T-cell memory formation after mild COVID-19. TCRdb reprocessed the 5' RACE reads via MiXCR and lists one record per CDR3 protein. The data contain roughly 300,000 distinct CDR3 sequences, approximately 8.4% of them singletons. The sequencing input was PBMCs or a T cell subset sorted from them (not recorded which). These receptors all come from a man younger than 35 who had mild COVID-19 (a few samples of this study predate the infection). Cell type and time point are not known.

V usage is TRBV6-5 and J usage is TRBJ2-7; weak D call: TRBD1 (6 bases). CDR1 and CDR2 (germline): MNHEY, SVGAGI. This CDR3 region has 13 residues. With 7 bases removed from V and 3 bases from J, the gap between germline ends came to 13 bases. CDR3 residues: CASTPGQNYEQYF. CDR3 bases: TGTGCCAGCACCCCGGGACAAAACTACGAGCAGTACTTC.

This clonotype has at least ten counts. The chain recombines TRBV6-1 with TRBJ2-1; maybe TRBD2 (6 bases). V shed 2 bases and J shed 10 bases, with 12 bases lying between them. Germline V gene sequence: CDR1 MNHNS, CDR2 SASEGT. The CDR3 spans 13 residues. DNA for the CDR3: TGTGCCAGCAGTGAAATGGCGGGGAACGAGCAGTTCTTC. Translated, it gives CASSEMAGNEQFF.

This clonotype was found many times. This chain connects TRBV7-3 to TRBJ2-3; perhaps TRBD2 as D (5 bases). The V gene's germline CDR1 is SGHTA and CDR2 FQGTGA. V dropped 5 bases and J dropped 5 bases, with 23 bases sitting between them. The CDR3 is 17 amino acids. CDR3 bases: TGTGCCAGCAGCCCAGGTTACGGACTTCTCAAGCTAGATACGCAGTATTTT. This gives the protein CASSPGYGLLKLDTQYF.

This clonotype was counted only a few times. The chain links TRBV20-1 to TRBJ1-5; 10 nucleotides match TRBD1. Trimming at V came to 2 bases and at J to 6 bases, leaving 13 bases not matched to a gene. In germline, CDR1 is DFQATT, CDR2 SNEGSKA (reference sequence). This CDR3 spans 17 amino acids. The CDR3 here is CSARHGTGAYEGQPQHF. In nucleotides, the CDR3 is TGCAGTGCTAGACATGGGACAGGGGCGTATGAAGGTCAGCCCCAGCATTTT.

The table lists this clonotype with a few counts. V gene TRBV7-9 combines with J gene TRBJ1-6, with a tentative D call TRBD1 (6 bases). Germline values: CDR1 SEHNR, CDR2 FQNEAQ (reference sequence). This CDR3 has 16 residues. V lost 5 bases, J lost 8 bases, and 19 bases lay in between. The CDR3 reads CASSRGGGRTDSPLHF. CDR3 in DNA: TGTGCCAGCAGCCGCGGGGGGGGGCGAACAGATTCACCCCTCCACTTT.